Presented here are 9 T cell receptor beta chains from one specimen sequenced in a study of cytomegalovirus exposure and HLA in healthy donors. Primers for the PCR totalled 60 Vbeta and 13 Jbeta. Only in-frame clones appear in the TCRdb table, and some are missing; sequencing was by immunoSEQ multiplex PCR. The sample yields about 160,000 clones, roughly 80% seen once. The sequenced sample consisted of PBMCs. The receptors here all came from a male donor in good health and CMV-seronegative.

The rearrangement uses TRBV5-8 and TRBJ2-5; 12 nucleotides line up with TRBD2. V was clipped by 4 bases and J by 3 bases; unmatched bases: 7. Germline assignment: CDR1 SGHTS and CDR2 YDEGEE. The CDR3 has 16 residues. Written as DNA, the CDR3 is TGTGCCAGCAGCCCTAGACTAGCGGGAGCGAAAGAGACCCAGTACTTC. Encoded protein: CASSPRLAGAKETQYF.

CDR3 DNA: TGTGCCAGCAGCTTTTTCGGGTCGTGGGGCCCTGACAATGAGCAGTTCTTC. Its protein is CASSFFGSWGPDNEQFF. V is TRBV5-5 and J is TRBJ2-1, with D possibly being TRBD1 (5 bases). Trimming took off 2 bases at V and 5 bases at J, with 20 bases between the two ends. The CDR3 loop spans 17 amino acids. Per germline, CDR1 SGHKS and CDR2 YYEKEE (reference sequence).

This clone was found a few times. The genes are TRBV30 and TRBJ2-1; tentatively, D is TRBD2 (7 bases). The CDR3 spans 11 residues. The V end lost 4 bases, the J end lost 9 bases, and 10 bases lay between the germline ends. Germline-derived CDR1 and CDR2 are GTSNPN and SVGIG (reference sequence). CDR3 residues: CAWNREGEQFF. The CDR3 region has the DNA TGTGCCTGGAACAGGGAGGGTGAGCAGTTCTTC.

This clone came up once. The genes are TRBV7-2 and TRBJ2-7, with a possible D match to TRBD1 (6 bases). Looked up from germline, CDR1 is SGHTA and CDR2 is FQGNSA. V lost 4 bases to trimming and J lost 0 bases, with 19 bases between them. The CDR3 has 17 amino acids. The CDR3 loop is CASSSGQDRFSSYEQYF. The CDR3 DNA reads TGTGCCAGCAGCTCGGGACAAGACCGATTTAGCTCCTACGAGCAGTACTTC.

The chain carries TRBV6-5 and TRBJ2-1; 7 bases fit TRBD1. Trimming removed 4 bases from V and 9 bases from J; junction bases left unmatched: 9. Germline V gives CDR1 MNHEY, CDR2 SVGAGI. This CDR3 has 14 amino acids. The CDR3 protein is CASSSVYRGTEQFF. As DNA, the CDR3 is TGTGCCAGCAGTTCCGTATACAGGGGTACTGAGCAGTTCTTC.

The J gene is TRBJ2-3, the V gene TRBV5-6; D is unclear. The V end was cut by 1 base, the J end by 4 bases, with 13 bases between. This CDR3 has 15 amino acids. Per germline, CDR1 SGHDT and CDR2 YYEEEE. The CDR3 loop reads CASSLTESFADTQYF. CDR3 nucleotide sequence: TGTGCCAGCAGCTTGACAGAATCTTTCGCAGATACGCAGTATTTT.

The chain employs TRBV19 and TRBJ1-2; D remains ambiguous. The CDR3 runs 12 residues. Trimming shortened V by 3 bases and J by 8 bases, and 10 bases separated the two germline ends. Germline CDR1 and CDR2: LNHDA and SQIVND (reference sequence). In nucleotides, the CDR3 is TGTGCCAGTAGTATCGCAGGCCGGGGCTACACCTTC. This gives the protein CASSIAGRGYTF. The full variable domain, its missing parts supplied by reference TRBV19 and TRBJ1-2, is DGGITQSPKYLFRKEGQNVTLSCEQNLNHDAMYWYRQDPGQGLRLIYYSQIVNDFQKGDIAEGYSVSREKKESFPLTVTSAQKNPTAFYLCASSIAGRGYTFGSGTRLTVV.

The chain joins TRBV6-5 to TRBJ2-3; D remains ambiguous. CDR1 and CDR2 from the germline V gene are MNHEY and SVGAGI. The CDR3 is made up of 15 amino acids. V lost 0 bases and J lost 6, with 13 bases in between. The CDR3 loop reads CASSYSGLLGDTQYF. The CDR3 DNA reads as TGTGCCAGCAGTTACTCTGGCCTCCTCGGGGATACGCAGTATTTT.

The CDR3 region is CASSLRTGGNQPQHF. CDR3 nucleotides: TGTGCCAGCAGTTTGAGGACAGGGGGGAATCAGCCCCAGCATTTT. The genes are TRBV6-6 and TRBJ1-5; 10 nucleotides align to TRBD1. This CDR3 contains 15 residues. The trim removed 4 bases at V and 4 bases at J, leaving 4 bases unmatched. Germline V lookup: CDR1 MNHNY, CDR2 SVGAGI (reference sequence).